Below, one T cell receptor (beta chain) is given with its context. The source of the sample is a study of blood T cell repertoires in COVID-19. At the level of the study: Sample material is recorded as cDNA or gDNA derived from T cells, B-cell-depleted T cells, or PBMCs.

Study processing details: Reference gene primer amplification gave estimated nucleated cell counts. Libraries were prepared by immunoSEQ multiplex PCR; TCRdb keeps only in-frame clonotypes and omits some of them. That table gives V, J and clone size, and the DNA gave D and trimming. This sample has more than 300,000 clones; 85% to 90% occur once, and the top ten carry 10%. This CDR3 region has 12 residues. CDR1 and CDR2 (germline): SQVTM, ANQGSEA. With 5 bases removed from V and 6 bases from J, the gap between germline ends came to 13 bases. This clonotype was obtained from a woman younger than 30 who had recovered from COVID-19. The gene calls are TRBV29-1 and TRBJ1-2; a weak D match, TRBD1 (5 bases). Source material: PBMCs or T cells enriched from blood (not recorded which). CDR3 nucleotides: TGCAGCGTTACGCAGGGAGGCGATGGCTACACCTTC. It translates to CSVTQGGDGYTF.